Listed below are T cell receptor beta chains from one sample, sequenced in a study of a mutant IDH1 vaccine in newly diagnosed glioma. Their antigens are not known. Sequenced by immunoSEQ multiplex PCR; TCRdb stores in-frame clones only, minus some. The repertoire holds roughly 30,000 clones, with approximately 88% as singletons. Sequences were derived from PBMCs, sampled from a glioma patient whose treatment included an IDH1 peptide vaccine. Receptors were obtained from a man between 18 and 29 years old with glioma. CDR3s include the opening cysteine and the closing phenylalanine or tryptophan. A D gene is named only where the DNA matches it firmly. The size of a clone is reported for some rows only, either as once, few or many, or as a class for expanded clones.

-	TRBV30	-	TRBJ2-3	TGTGCCTGGAGTTTTGGTAGAGGCGGCACAGATACGCAGTATTTT	CAWSFGRGGTDTQYF
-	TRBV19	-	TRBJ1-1	TGTGCCGCGATGCGGGGTATGGGCACTGAAGCTTTCTTT	CAAMRGMGTEAFF
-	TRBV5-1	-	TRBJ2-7	TGCGCCAGCAGTCCTAGCGCGAACTCCTACGAGCAGTACTTC	CASSPSANSYEQYF
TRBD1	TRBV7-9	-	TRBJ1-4	TGTGCCAGCAGCTCCGGACAGGGAAGAGAAAAACTGTTTTTT	CASSSGQGREKLFF
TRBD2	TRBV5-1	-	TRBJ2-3	TGCGCCAGCAGCTTGGTGACTAGCGGGAGTGGAACAGATACGCAGTATTTT	CASSLVTSGSGTDTQYF
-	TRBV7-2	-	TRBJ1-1	TGTGCCAGCAGCTCTGGACAGCTTTTGGGACACACTGAAGCTTTCTTT	CASSSGQLLGHTEAFF
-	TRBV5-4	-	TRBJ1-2	TGTGCCAGCAGCCCCAAGGAGAAGGGAGGTGGCTACACCTTC	CASSPKEKGGGYTF
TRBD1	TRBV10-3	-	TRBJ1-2	TGTGCCATCAGTGATAGGAGGGGGCTGGGAGGCTACACCTTC	CAISDRRGLGGYTF
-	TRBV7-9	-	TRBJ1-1	TGTGCCAGCAGCCCGAAGGGACCAAAAGGGGAGGCTTTCTTT	CASSPKGPKGEAFF
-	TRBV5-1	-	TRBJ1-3	TGCGCCAGCAGTTCGGGAACTCGCGGAAACACCATATATTTT	CASSSGTRGNTIYF
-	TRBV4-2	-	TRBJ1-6	TGTGCCAGCAGCCAAGATGTCAGAACCTATAATTCACCCCTCCACTTT	CASSQDVRTYNSPLHF
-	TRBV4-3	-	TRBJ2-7	TGCGCCAGCAGCCAAGCCCACCGGGGAGACTCCTACGAGCAGTACTTC	CASSQAHRGDSYEQYF
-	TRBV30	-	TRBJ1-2	TGTGCCTGGACTGGAGGGGTGGGTGGCTACACCTTC	CAWTGGVGGYTF
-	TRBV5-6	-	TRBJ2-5	TGTGCCAGCAGCTTGTTGCGGAGCGGAGTTACCCAGTACTTC	CASSLLRSGVTQYF
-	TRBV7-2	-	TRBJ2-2	TGTGCCAGCAGCGCTAGGTGGCTAGACACCGGGGAGCTGTTTTTT	CASSARWLDTGELFF
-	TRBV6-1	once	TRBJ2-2	TGTGCCAGCAGTGGAATAGGGAACACCGGGGAGCTGTTTTTT	CASSGIGNTGELFF
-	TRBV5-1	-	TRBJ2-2	TGCGCCAGCAGCTTCCGGGAGAGGGGGCTCGGGGAGCTGTTTTTT	CASSFRERGLGELFF
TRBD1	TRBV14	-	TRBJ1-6	TGTGCCAGCAGCCAGCCCTACAGGGGGGCCAACTCACCCCTCCACTTT	CASSQPYRGANSPLHF
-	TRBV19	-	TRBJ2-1	TGTGCCAGTAGGCCGGAGATGGCCTACAATGAGCAGTTCTTC	CASRPEMAYNEQFF
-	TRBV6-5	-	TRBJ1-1	TGTGCCAGCAGTTACGGTAGCACTGAAGCTTTCTTT	CASSYGSTEAFF
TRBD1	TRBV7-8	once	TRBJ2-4	TGTGCCAGCAGCTTAGGTCACGCGACAGGGGGTCAGTACTTC	CASSLGHATGGQYF
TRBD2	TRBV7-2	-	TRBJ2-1	TGTGCCAGCAGCTCTAGCGGGAGTACCTACAATGAGCAGTTCTTC	CASSSSGSTYNEQFF
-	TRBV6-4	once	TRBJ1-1	TGTGCCAGCAGTGACTCGGAGACCACTGAAGCTTTCTTT	CASSDSETTEAFF
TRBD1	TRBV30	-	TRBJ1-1	TGTGCCTGGAGAATACAGGGGCCCAACGCTGAAGCTTTCTTT	CAWRIQGPNAEAFF
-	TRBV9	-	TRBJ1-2	TGTGCCAGCAGCGTGCACCAGGGAGCCGACTATGGCTACACCTTC	CASSVHQGADYGYTF
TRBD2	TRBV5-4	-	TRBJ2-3	TGTGCCAGCAGCCAGCGGGAGACGGGCACAGATACGCAGTATTTT	CASSQRETGTDTQYF
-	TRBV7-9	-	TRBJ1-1	TGTGCCAGCCGGGGATGGGACACTGAAGCTTTCTTT	CASRGWDTEAFF
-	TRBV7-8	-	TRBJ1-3	TGTGCCAGCAGCTCCGATAAAGGGAACTCTGGAAACACCATATATTTT	CASSSDKGNSGNTIYF
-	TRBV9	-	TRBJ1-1	TGTGCCAGCAGCGCCCATCAGGGATCAACCACTGAAGCTTTCTTT	CASSAHQGSTTEAFF
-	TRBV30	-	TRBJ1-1	TGTGCCTGGACGGAGGGGATTAAGGATGAAGCTTTCTTT	CAWTEGIKDEAFF
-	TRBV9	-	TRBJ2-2	TGTGCCAGCAGCGGATCCGGGACGGTGGACACCGGGGAGCTGTTTTTT	CASSGSGTVDTGELFF
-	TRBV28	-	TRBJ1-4	TGTGCCAGCACCCTAGGGGCAGGAGTGGAAAAACTGTTTTTT	CASTLGAGVEKLFF
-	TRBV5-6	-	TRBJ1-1	TGTGCCAGCAGCCGAGGGTCCACTGAAGCTTTCTTT	CASSRGSTEAFF
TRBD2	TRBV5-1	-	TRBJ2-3	TGCGCCAGCAGCAATTTAGCGGGAGACGCAGATACGCAGTATTTT	CASSNLAGDADTQYF
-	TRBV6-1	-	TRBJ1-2	TGTGCCAGCAGTTTGGACCGGGCCCGGAGGCATGGCTACACCTTC	CASSLDRARRHGYTF
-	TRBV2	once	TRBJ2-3	TGTGCCAGCAGTCTGGCGGGGGCGGGAGTGGTAGATACGCAGTATTTT	CASSLAGAGVVDTQYF
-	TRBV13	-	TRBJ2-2	TGTGCCAGCAGCTTAATTGGGACCACCGGGGAGCTGTTTTTT	CASSLIGTTGELFF
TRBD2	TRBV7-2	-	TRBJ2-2	TGTGCCAGCACCTCGGCTAGCGGGAGTCTCGGGACCGGGGAGCTGTTTTTT	CASTSASGSLGTGELFF